This TCR beta chain was observed in a study of blood T cell repertoires in COVID-19. Study-wide background: Some COVID-19 samples were acute and others convalescent; all came from the United States, Italy and Spain. T cells, B-cell-depleted T cells, or PBMCs provided the cDNA or gDNA that served as material.

Germline V gives CDR1 SGHAT, CDR2 FQNNGV. CDR3 length equals 15 residues. V shed 1 base and J shed 1 base, with 7 bases lying between them. Per the original methods: Reference gene primer amplification in the assay estimated nucleated cell counts. Only in-frame clones appear in the TCRdb table, and some are missing; sequencing was by immunoSEQ multiplex PCR. The V and J calls and clone size were taken over from that table, and D and trimming were inferred from the DNA. The sample lists around 65,000 clones; around 86% were seen once. This clonotype was sampled from a human donor in a cohort sampled during active COVID-19. The sequencing input was peripheral blood. This chain uses TRBV11-2 with TRBJ1-4; D is undetermined. The CDR3 protein is CASSLAGVTNEKLFF. Here the CDR3 DNA reads TGTGCCAGCAGCTTAGCGGGAGTAACTAATGAAAAACTGTTTTTT.